In its sample, the clone carrying this T cell receptor (beta chain) was seen a few times. The antigen is undetermined. The read gets to within 3 residues of the CDR3 end, and the germline J gene fills in the rest. The data were produced by immunoSEQ multiplex PCR, yet TCRdb's version contains in-frame clones alone and is incomplete. In total the sample includes around 13,000 clones, none of them seen once. The sample originates from a study of T cell clonality in common variable immunodeficiency. The study's findings and limits: Common variable immunodeficiency TCR beta sequences reportedly had fewer deletions and N-nucleotide insertions.

This CDR3 has 17 amino acids. The V gene lost 3 bases and the J gene lost 6 bases, with 21 bases spanning the gap. Germline CDR1 and CDR2: KGHSH and LQKENI. All CVID subjects were on immunoglobulin replacement for at least one year. The clonotype comes from a human donor with common variable immunodeficiency. Source material: peripheral blood mononuclear cells. V and J are TRBV18 and TRBJ1-5; D is possibly TRBD1 (5 bases). The part of the CDR3 DNA that was read is TGTGCCAGCTCACCCCCGGCAGGGAAAGTTTTGGGTCAGCCC. This sequence encodes CASSPPAGKVLGQP. The entire CDR3 sequence reads CASSPPAGKVLGQPQHF.